The T cell receptor (beta chain) described here comes from a study of T cell clonotyping in hematopoietic cell transplantation (dated by TCRdb to 2020 to 2022). General notes on the study: A total of 130 to 150 blood samples were gathered in the study from a few dozen consecutive transplant recipients along with their related donors. Recruitment of patients was conducted between 2015 and January 2017, and follow-up was continued until September 2020 or death.

As for this clone: This clone's antigen is unknown. One base away there is no much larger clone; base qualities are not given.

The paper's findings and limits, for the study overall: The sample size was limited and the cells went unsorted, which meant the CD4 and CD8 repertoire contributions could not be told apart. Just a small fraction of recipient repertoires overlapped with donor repertoires, and more than 95% appeared de novo at the given depth. Broader posttransplant TCR repertoire diversity was predicted by donor and pretransplant recipient Inverse Simpson Index values. Recipient TCR diversity fell after transplant, with pathologically expanded clonotypes rising progressively from day 30 to day 180.

The germline V gene encodes CDR1 LNHDA and CDR2 SQIVND (reference sequence). Trimmed from V: 8 bases; trimmed from J: 0 bases; junction bases lacking a gene match: 3. The CDR3, cysteine through phenylalanine, is 13 amino acids long. Only the CDR3 portion is preserved as DNA: 39 bases, with reading frame beginning at the first base. The immunoSEQ assay, a bias-controlled multiplex PCR with V- and J-specific primers, was used to amplify TCR beta CDR3 regions from genomic DNA. A second PCR step added a proprietary barcode and Illumina adapter sequences to the CDR3 amplicons. CDR3 libraries were sequenced on an Illumina MiSeq instrument. The original methods were these. Export and quality control were performed with immunoSEQ Analyzer 3.0, and downstream analyses were performed with R Bioconductor and Immunarch. Repertoire metrics were calculated using only productive rearrangements within the normalized downsampled data set. In the normalized cohort, a clonotype counted as pathologically expanded if the clonotype was larger than 5 templates. The Inverse Simpson Index served as the measure of repertoire diversity. The non-normalized data set was used for CMV-specificity analyses so that all clonotypes could be captured. Not all clones reach the TCRdb copy of this immuneACCESS table, which keeps in-frame sequences only. Checked studies attribute under half of the gap to unresolved V genes and leave the rest unexplained. The V and J calls and the clone size are those of that table, but D and trimming were determined from the DNA. Here the sample has 10,000 or so clones; almost 80% occur a single time. 35% to 50% of the sample is held by the ten biggest clonotypes.

The time point label for this specimen denotes: 180 days after allo-HCT. Recipient blood was collected about 28 days before transplant and at days 30, 100 and 180 after transplant. Nuclei Lysis Solution was used to extract genomic DNA from fresh or cryopreserved unfractionated peripheral blood mononuclear cells. The TCR originated in a female patient in her fifties who had an allogeneic stem cell transplant from a related donor, so the T cells may come from the graft donor. Some clones in this sample may be carry-over from other donors' samples. The starting material was peripheral blood mononuclear cells, obtained 180 days after allogeneic stem cell transplant. Rearrangement joined TRBV19 to TRBJ1-1; 7 central nucleotides agree with TRBD1. The DNA sequence reads TGTGCCAGTGGAGACAGGGTGAACACTGAAGCTTTCTTT. Its translation is CASGDRVNTEAFF.